The subject of this entry is one T cell receptor beta chain. The record originates from a study of CD8+ T cells in alopecia areata. cDNA reverse transcribed from extracted RNA served as the sequencing template. Generated by immunoSEQ multiplex PCR, the TCRdb table keeps only in-frame clones and is missing some. The sample shows 65,000 to 90,000 clones, roughly 51% of them seen only once. Trimming pared 3 bases from V and 2 bases from J, leaving 20 bases between. CDR3 length equals 17 residues. Germline CDR1 SQVTM, CDR2 ANQGSEA. This clonotype originated in a human donor with alopecia areata. The J gene is TRBJ1-3, the V gene TRBV29-1; D is undetermined. Sequenced input: NKG2D-high CD8+ T cells sorted from blood. DNA for the CDR3: TGCAGCGTTGATCTAAAACGGGTGAAGAGGCCTGGAAACACCATATATTTT. Protein sequence: CSVDLKRVKRPGNTIYF.